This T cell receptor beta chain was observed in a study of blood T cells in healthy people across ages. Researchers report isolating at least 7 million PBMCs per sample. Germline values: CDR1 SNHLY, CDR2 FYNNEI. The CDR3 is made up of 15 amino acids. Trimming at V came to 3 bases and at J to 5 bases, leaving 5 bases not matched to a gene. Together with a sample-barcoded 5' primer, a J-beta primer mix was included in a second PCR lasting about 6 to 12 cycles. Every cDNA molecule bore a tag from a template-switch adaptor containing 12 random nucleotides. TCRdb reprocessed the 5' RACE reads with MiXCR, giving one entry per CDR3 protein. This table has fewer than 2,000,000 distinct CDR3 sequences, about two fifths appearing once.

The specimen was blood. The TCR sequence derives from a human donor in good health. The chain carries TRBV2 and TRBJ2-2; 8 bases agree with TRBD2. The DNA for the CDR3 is TGTGCCAGCAGTGAGGTAGCGGGGAGGACCGGGGAGCTGTTTTTT. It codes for CASSEVAGRTGELFF.